The 24 T cell receptor beta chains below come from one sample, sequenced in a study of blood T cell repertoires in COVID-19. Assay: immunoSEQ multiplex PCR; the TCRdb copy retains only in-frame clones and omits some. The table lists some 24,000 clones, 86% of them singletons, with 5% to 5.5% in the top ten. What was sequenced was peripheral blood. The receptors originated from a man aged 45 to 65 with active COVID-19.

The rearrangement joins TRBV29-1 to TRBJ2-1; 7 bases align to TRBD2. Germline V CDR1 and CDR2: SQVTM, ANQGSEA. The CDR3 loop spans 13 amino acids. V was clipped by 5 bases and J by 9 bases; unmatched bases: 10. The CDR3: CSVNPVGGGEQFF. CDR3 nucleotide sequence: TGCAGCGTTAACCCCGTTGGGGGGGGTGAGCAGTTCTTC.

The genes are TRBV4-1 and TRBJ2-3, with no clear D. V was pared by 0 bases and J by 1 base, with 11 bases between. The CDR3 loop spans 16 amino acids. Per the germline V gene, CDR1 is MGHRA and CDR2 is YSYEKL. The CDR3 region is CASSQDKAVRTDTQYF. As DNA, the CDR3 is TGCGCCAGCAGCCAAGATAAGGCGGTGCGCACAGATACGCAGTATTTT.

V gene TRBV21-1 combines with J gene TRBJ2-7; the tabulated D call, TRBD1, remains unverified against the DNA. TRBV21-1 has pseudogene status. The CDR3 contains 11 residues. The CDR3 spells CARPGSYEQYF. The CDR3 DNA reads TGTGCCAGGCCAGGTTCCTACGAGCAGTACTTC.

The rearrangement joins TRBV12-5 to TRBJ1-6; 7 bases line up with TRBD1. CDR1 and CDR2 (germline): LGHNT, FRNRAP. V lost 0 bases and J lost 13; bases outside the gene matches: 6. The CDR3 spans 14 residues. CDR3 sequence reads: CASGLVDRVSPLHF. For the CDR3, the DNA is TGTGCTAGTGGTTTGGTTGACAGGGTTTCGCCCCTCCACTTT. The full variable domain, with the rest looked up from reference TRBV12-5 and TRBJ1-6, is DARVTQTPRHKVTEMGQEVTMRCQPILGHNTVFWYRQTMMQGLELLAYFRNRAPLDDSGMPKDRFSAEMPDATLATLKIQPSEPRDSAVYFCASGLVDRVSPLHFGNGTRLTVT.

The V call is TRBV3-1 (or the pseudogene TRBV3-2), the J call TRBJ1-3, with 9 nucleotides matching TRBD1. V was pared by 5 bases and J by 8 bases, with 7 bases of the junction left unmatched. The CDR3 runs 14 residues. Germline CDR1 reads LGHDT; CDR2 reads YNNKEL (reference sequence). CDR3 sequence reads: CASSNRDREYTIYF. Here the CDR3 DNA reads TGTGCCAGCAGCAACCGGGACAGGGAGTACACCATATATTTT.

The CDR3 DNA sequence: TGTGCCAGCAGTCAAAACGGGATTAGCCAAGAGACCCAGTACTTC. It encodes CASSQNGISQETQYF. This chain uses TRBV11-2 with TRBJ2-5; D is possibly TRBD2 (5 bases). This CDR3 region has 15 residues. Trimming shortened V by 6 bases and J by 1 base, and 15 bases separated the two germline ends. Germline V gene lookup returns CDR1 SGHAT and CDR2 FQNNGV. Using reference TRBV11-2 and TRBJ2-5 for the parts outside the CDR3, the full variable domain is EAGVAQSPRYKIIEKRQSVAFWCNPISGHATLYWYQQILGQGPKLLIQFQNNGVVDDSQLPKDRFSAERLKGVDSTLKIQPAKLEDSAVYLCASSQNGISQETQYFGPGTRLLVL.

V usage is TRBV5-1 and J usage is TRBJ2-3; TRBD2 agrees at 13 bases. The CDR3 totals 16 residues. CDR1 and CDR2 (germline): SGHRS, YFSETQ. Germline trimming cut 4 bases from V and 4 bases from J; bases unmatched to any gene: 6. CDR3 sequence reads: CASSPATSGGADTQYF. The CDR3, as DNA: TGCGCCAGCAGCCCGGCTACTAGCGGGGGGGCAGATACGCAGTATTTT.

This rearrangement joins TRBV24-1 to TRBJ2-5, with 10 bases that match TRBD1. Germline V gene sequence: CDR1 KGHDR, CDR2 SFDVKD. Losses at the gene ends were 3 bases for V and 5 bases for J; bases not matched to a gene: 8. This CDR3 has 16 residues. In nucleotides, the CDR3 is TGTGCCACCAGTGATGCGACAGGGGGCGCCTATGAGACCCAGTACTTC. This codes for CATSDATGGAYETQYF.

The chain couples TRBV11-2 to TRBJ1-2; 9 bases line up with TRBD1. Trimming took 5 bases from V and 8 from J; bases not matched to a gene: 9. CDR3 length equals 14 residues. The germline gives CDR1 SGHAT, CDR2 FQNNGV. CDR3 residues: CASSARTGVMGYTF. In DNA, the CDR3 is TGTGCCAGCAGCGCCCGGACAGGGGTTATGGGCTACACCTTC.

The chain has TRBV7-3 and TRBJ2-1, with D perhaps matching TRBD1 (5 bases). Trimming shortened V by 5 bases and J by 8 bases, and 16 bases separated the two germline ends. The CDR3 is 14 residues long. Germline V CDR1 and CDR2: SGHTA, FQGTGA. The DNA of the CDR3 is TGTGCCAGCAGCCCAGGGATTTCGCGCCATGAGCAGTTCTTC. This encodes CASSPGISRHEQFF.

Only a few counts were recorded for this clone. The chain joins TRBV5-4 to TRBJ2-5, with 10 bases matching TRBD2. This CDR3 region has 16 residues. Per germline, CDR1 SGHNT and CDR2 YYREEE (reference sequence). J lost 5 bases, V lost 1 base, and 8 bases had no gene match. CDR3 protein: CASSLRAGGTGETQYF. The CDR3 DNA reads as TGTGCCAGCAGCTTGAGAGCGGGGGGGACGGGGGAGACCCAGTACTTC. The full variable domain, with the rest looked up from reference TRBV5-4 and TRBJ2-5, is ETGVTQSPTHLIKTRGQQVTLRCSSQSGHNTVSWYQQALGQGPQFIFQYYREEENGRGNFPPRFSGLQFPNYSSELNVNALELDDSALYLCASSLRAGGTGETQYFGPGTRLLVL.

This clone has just a few counts. The chain combines TRBV5-1 with TRBJ2-3; possible D gene TRBD2, 6 bases. The V gene's germline CDR1 is SGHRS and CDR2 YFSETQ. The CDR3 consists of 13 residues. V was cut by 1 base and J by 5 bases, with 8 bases left in between. The CDR3 is CASSLTGGDTQYF. As DNA, the CDR3 is TGCGCCAGCAGCTTGACCGGGGGAGATACGCAGTATTTT.

CDR3 protein: CASSPTLGGRTEAFF. The DNA for the CDR3 is TGTGCCAGCAGCCCCACGCTAGGGGGCAGGACTGAAGCTTTCTTT. V gene TRBV7-2 combines with J gene TRBJ1-1, with 7 bases identical to TRBD1. The CDR3 contains 15 residues. The trim removed 5 bases at V and 5 bases at J, leaving 11 bases unmatched. Germline V gene lookup returns CDR1 SGHTA and CDR2 FQGNSA.

The J gene is TRBJ1-6, the V gene TRBV27; D unresolved. V was clipped by 3 bases and J by 3 bases, with 9 bases between them. The CDR3 runs to 15 residues. Germline CDR1 is MNHEY and CDR2 is SMNVEV (reference sequence). This CDR3 reads CASSLGRHYNSPLHF. CDR3 nucleotide sequence: TGTGCCAGCAGTTTGGGCCGGCACTATAATTCACCCCTCCACTTT.

V is TRBV7-9 and J is TRBJ1-1; D is perhaps TRBD1 (5 bases). This CDR3 is 14 amino acids long. Germline values: CDR1 SEHNR, CDR2 FQNEAQ (reference sequence). Trimming stripped 5 bases from V and 1 base from J, with 11 bases between. CDR3 amino acids: CASSHRQKNTEAFF. The DNA for the CDR3 is TGTGCCAGCAGCCACCGACAGAAGAACACTGAAGCTTTCTTT.

The genes are TRBV18 and TRBJ1-1; no clear D. Looked up from germline, CDR1 is KGHSH and CDR2 is LQKENI. CDR3 length equals 19 residues. Trimming took 1 base from V and 1 from J, leaving 22 bases between them. The CDR3 DNA reads TGTGCCAGCTCACCACTCAGGCAGGTGGGAGTATCAACGAACACTGAAGCTTTCTTT. It encodes CASSPLRQVGVSTNTEAFF.

This chain uses TRBV6-2 or TRBV6-3 with TRBJ2-7; D is possibly TRBD2 (6 bases). Germline CDR1 is MNHEY and CDR2 is SVGEGT. This CDR3 contains 14 residues. Trimming took 4 bases from V and 3 from J, leaving 13 bases between them. Here the CDR3 DNA reads TGTGCCAGCAGTTTACGACTAGAGGGCTACGAGCAGTACTTC. It yields the protein CASSLRLEGYEQYF.

The chain uses TRBV11-2 and TRBJ2-7; 10 bases fit TRBD2. V trimming: 4 bases; J trimming: 6 bases; junction bases outside the gene matches: 12. Germline V gives CDR1 SGHAT, CDR2 FQNNGV. The CDR3 covers 16 residues. The DNA of the CDR3 is TGTGCCAGCAGCTACACCGCTAGCGGGAGAGCCAGCGAGCAGTACTTC. This codes for CASSYTASGRASEQYF.

CDR3 in DNA: TGTGCCAGCAGCATTGGGGACAGGGGGAACACTGAAGCTTTCTTT. Its protein is CASSIGDRGNTEAFF. V and J are TRBV9 and TRBJ1-1, with 10 positions matching TRBD1. V was pared by 4 bases and J by 1 base, with 4 bases of the junction left unmatched. The CDR3 totals 15 residues. Germline CDR1 reads SGDLS; CDR2 reads YYNGEE.

The J gene is TRBJ2-2, the V gene TRBV4-3; a possible D gene is TRBD2 (5 bases). Looked up from germline, CDR1 is LGHNA and CDR2 is YSLEER. Trimming took 0 bases from V and 2 from J, leaving 19 bases between them. The CDR3 runs 19 residues. The CDR3 region has the DNA TGCGCCAGCAGCCAAGATAGCGCAGGTTCTTCTCTAAACACCGGGGAGCTGTTTTTT. It is translated as CASSQDSAGSSLNTGELFF.

The genes are TRBV5-1 and TRBJ2-5; the match to TRBD2 covers 14 bases. With V trimmed by 4 bases and J by 2 bases, 4 bases remained unmatched. CDR1 is SGHRS, CDR2 YFSETQ, per germline. The CDR3 is 16 residues long. In nucleotides, the CDR3 is TGCGCCAGCAGCCCAGGACTAGCGGGAGGACAAGAGACCCAGTACTTC. The encoded protein is CASSPGLAGGQETQYF.

Here the CDR3 reads CATSDTKDRGDGYTF. The CDR3 DNA sequence: TGTGCCACCAGCGACACCAAGGACAGGGGTGACGGCTACACCTTC. V gene TRBV24-1 combines with J gene TRBJ1-2; 9 bases map to TRBD1. Germline-derived CDR1 and CDR2 are KGHDR and SFDVKD. J gave up 8 bases and V 7 bases, and 13 bases lay outside the gene matches. The CDR3 is made up of 15 amino acids.

This sequence joins TRBV12-5 and TRBJ1-1, with D possibly matching TRBD1 (6 bases). CDR3 size: 20 residues. V lost 2 bases, J lost 0 bases, and 25 bases lay in between. Germline V gene sequence: CDR1 LGHNT, CDR2 FRNRAP. The CDR3 is CASGLIFGTPKRGMNTEAFF. CDR3 DNA: TGTGCTAGTGGTTTGATCTTCGGGACACCCAAAAGGGGGATGAACACTGAAGCTTTCTTT.

This chain joins TRBV5-6 and TRBJ1-2; tentatively, D is TRBD1 (5 bases). Germline V gene sequence: CDR1 SGHDT, CDR2 YYEEEE. V was shortened by 2 bases and J by 6 bases, with 11 bases between the two germline ends. There are 13 residues in the CDR3. This chain's CDR3 is CASSLGGVHGYTF. The CDR3 DNA reads as TGTGCCAGCAGCTTAGGAGGGGTTCATGGCTACACCTTC.